Listed below are T cell receptor beta chains from one sample, sequenced in a study of human T cells and chemical hapten exposure. Each CDR3 protein is one row after TCRdb ran MiXCR on the RACE reads. Of 300,000 to 450,000 distinct CDR3 sequences in the sample, around 5% were seen once. The specimen was whole blood, collected in connection with sensitization to the hapten diphenylcyclopropenone (DPC). Receptors were obtained from a woman aged 45-60 years with alopecia areata. Some clones in this sample may be carry-over from other donors' samples. Both conserved end residues are part of each CDR3. The order of the fields is V gene, D gene, clone size, J gene, CDR3 DNA, CDR3 protein. The D gene is left open where the match is weak. A row's size may be missing; if present it is once, few, many or a size class.

v_gene: TRBV28
d_gene: -
abundance: many
j_gene: TRBJ2-7
CDR3nt: TGTGCCTCCTTAAGGGAGCGCCCCTACGAGCAGTACTTC
CDR3aa: CASLRERPYEQYF

v_gene: TRBV12-5
d_gene: -
abundance: many
j_gene: TRBJ2-7
CDR3nt: TGTGCTAGTGGTTTGGACAGGGCCTACGAGCAGTACTTC
CDR3aa: CASGLDRAYEQYF

v_gene: TRBV20-1
d_gene: TRBD2
abundance: many
j_gene: TRBJ2-7
CDR3nt: TGCAGTGCTAGGGATTTTGACGCGGGGGGAATTTACGAGCAGTACTTC
CDR3aa: CSARDFDAGGIYEQYF

v_gene: TRBV11-2
d_gene: -
abundance: -
j_gene: TRBJ2-1
CDR3nt: TGTGCCAGCAGCTCCATTATTTTAGCCTACAATGAGCAGTTCTTC
CDR3aa: CASSSIILAYNEQFF

v_gene: TRBV4-1
d_gene: TRBD1
abundance: many
j_gene: TRBJ2-7
CDR3nt: TGCGCCAGCAGCCCGGGACAGGGGGGGAACGAGCAGTACTTC
CDR3aa: CASSPGQGGNEQYF

v_gene: TRBV13
d_gene: -
abundance: few
j_gene: TRBJ1-2
CDR3nt: TGTGCCAGCAGCTTAGCGGCAACGGCTCGGGGCTACACCTTC
CDR3aa: CASSLAATARGYTF

v_gene: TRBV28
d_gene: -
abundance: -
j_gene: TRBJ2-3
CDR3nt: TGTGCCAGCAGTTTATTGGACACTAGCACAGATACGCAGTATTTT
CDR3aa: CASSLLDTSTDTQYF

v_gene: TRBV20-1
d_gene: TRBD1
abundance: many
j_gene: TRBJ1-5
CDR3nt: TGCAGTGCTCCCCCCGGGACAGGCGATCAGCCCCAGCATTTT
CDR3aa: CSAPPGTGDQPQHF

v_gene: TRBV7-9
d_gene: -
abundance: -
j_gene: TRBJ1-1
CDR3nt: TGTGCCAGCAGCTCACTCGAGACAGATAACACTGAAGCTTTCTTT
CDR3aa: CASSSLETDNTEAFF

v_gene: TRBV4-3
d_gene: -
abundance: -
j_gene: TRBJ2-1
CDR3nt: TGCGCCAGCAGCCAAGATCCTTTGGGAAGCTCCTACAATGAGCAGTTCTTC
CDR3aa: CASSQDPLGSSYNEQFF

v_gene: TRBV5-1
d_gene: -
abundance: -
j_gene: TRBJ2-1
CDR3nt: TGCGCCAGCAGCTTGGGACCAACCAGCGATGAGCAGTTCTTC
CDR3aa: CASSLGPTSDEQFF

v_gene: TRBV10-2
d_gene: -
abundance: many
j_gene: TRBJ2-5
CDR3nt: TGCGCCAGCAGTGAGTCTGGGCTAGCGGAGACCCAGTACTTC
CDR3aa: CASSESGLAETQYF